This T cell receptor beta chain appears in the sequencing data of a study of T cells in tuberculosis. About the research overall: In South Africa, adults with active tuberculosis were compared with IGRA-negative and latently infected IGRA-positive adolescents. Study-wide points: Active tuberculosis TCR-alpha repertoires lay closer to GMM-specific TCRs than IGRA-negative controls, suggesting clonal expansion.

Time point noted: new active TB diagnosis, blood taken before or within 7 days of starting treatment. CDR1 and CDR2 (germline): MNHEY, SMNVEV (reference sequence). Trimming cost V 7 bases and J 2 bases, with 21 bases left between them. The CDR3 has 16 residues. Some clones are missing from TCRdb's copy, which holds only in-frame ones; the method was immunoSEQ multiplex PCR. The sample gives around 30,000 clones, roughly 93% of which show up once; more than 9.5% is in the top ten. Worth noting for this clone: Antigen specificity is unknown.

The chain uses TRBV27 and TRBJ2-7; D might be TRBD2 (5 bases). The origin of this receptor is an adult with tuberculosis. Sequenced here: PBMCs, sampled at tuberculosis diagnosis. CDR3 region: CASITFGGSGAYEQYF. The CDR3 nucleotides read TGTGCCAGCATCACCTTCGGCGGAAGCGGAGCCTACGAGCAGTACTTC.